These 21 T cell receptor beta chains share one sample of origin, sequenced in a study of blood T cell repertoires in COVID-19. Measured with immunoSEQ multiplex PCR; TCRdb has only the in-frame clones, and not every one. The sample carries hundreds of thousands of clones, 87% recorded once. Sequencing input: PBMCs or T cells enriched from blood (not recorded which). Every receptor here comes from a woman between 18 and 30 years old who had recovered from COVID-19.

This rearrangement joins TRBV14 to TRBJ1-1; no definite D call. The CDR3 is 13 amino acids. Germline loops: CDR1 SGHDN, CDR2 FVKESK. V dropped 7 bases and J dropped 1 base, with 10 bases sitting between them. The CDR3 DNA sequence: TGTGCCAGCAATGACTGGTCGAACACTGAAGCTTTCTTT. It encodes CASNDWSNTEAFF.

The V and J genes are TRBV27 and TRBJ2-7; D is perhaps TRBD1 (6 bases). The germline V and J ends were trimmed by 3 bases and 0 bases, with 9 bases remaining between them. Germline V gene lookup returns CDR1 MNHEY and CDR2 SMNVEV (reference sequence). CDR3 length: 14 residues. The CDR3 DNA follows: TGTGCCAGCAGTTTTGCAGGGGACTCCTACGAGCAGTACTTC. This codes for CASSFAGDSYEQYF.

This rearrangement joins TRBV5-1 to TRBJ2-5; TRBD2 aligns across 7 bases. The CDR3 length is 16 residues. V lost 4 bases and J lost 1; bases outside the gene matches: 10. Germline V lookup: CDR1 SGHRS, CDR2 YFSETQ. The CDR3 reads CASSLITGTIQETQYF. DNA for the CDR3: TGCGCCAGCAGCCTAATCACCGGGACTATCCAAGAGACCCAGTACTTC.

The chain recombines TRBV7-9 with TRBJ1-5, with 7 bases identical to TRBD1. The germline V gene encodes CDR1 SEHNR and CDR2 FQNEAQ (reference sequence). The CDR3 has 17 amino acids. Trimming at V came to 0 bases and at J to 3 bases, leaving 8 bases not matched to a gene. The CDR3 DNA reads as TGTGCCAGCAGCTTAGCAACGATGACAGGGCACAATCAGCCCCAGCATTTT. Residues: CASSLATMTGHNQPQHF.

This CDR3 reads CASSEWWGENTGELFF. The DNA for the CDR3 is TGTGCCAGCAGTGAATGGTGGGGGGAGAACACCGGGGAGCTGTTTTTT. The J gene is TRBJ2-2, the V gene TRBV2; perhaps TRBD2 as D (6 bases). The V end was cut by 2 bases, the J end by 1 base, with 11 bases between. The CDR3 spans 16 residues. CDR1 and CDR2 from the germline V gene are SNHLY and FYNNEI.

This clone appeared a few times. The chain couples TRBV6-5 to TRBJ2-7; D is possibly TRBD2 (5 bases). Trimming took off 7 bases at V and 6 bases at J, with 16 bases between the two ends. The CDR3 consists of 13 residues. Germline V lookup: CDR1 MNHEY, CDR2 SVGAGI. CDR3 residues: CASNRGLNGEQYF. The CDR3 DNA sequence: TGTGCCAGCAACCGCGGGCTTAACGGCGAGCAGTACTTC.

The gene calls are TRBV9 and TRBJ1-4; tentative D call: TRBD1 (6 bases). This CDR3 contains 14 residues. Per germline, CDR1 SGDLS and CDR2 YYNGEE. Between the trimmed V and J ends, which lost 4 bases and 8 bases, there was a span of 15 bases. Written as DNA, the CDR3 is TGTGCCAGCAGCCACGGGACAAATAAGGAAAAACTGTTTTTT. Protein: CASSHGTNKEKLFF.

The rearrangement joins TRBV4-1 to TRBJ2-3, with TRBD2 matching 8 bases. The CDR3 covers 18 residues. With 4 bases clipped from V and 6 bases from J, the junction kept 18 bases outside the gene matches. Germline assignment: CDR1 MGHRA and CDR2 YSYEKL. CDR3 sequence: CASSRSGEPTSAEDTQYF. The CDR3 coding sequence is TGCGCCAGCAGCCGATCTGGGGAACCGACTAGCGCGGAGGATACGCAGTATTTT.

This clone appeared once. The chain has TRBV28 and TRBJ2-1, with 8 bases that match TRBD1. Germline V gene lookup returns CDR1 MDHEN and CDR2 SYDVKM. The J segment lost 7 bases and the V segment lost 3 bases, leaving 14 bases of the junction unmatched. The length of the CDR3 is 17 residues. This CDR3 reads CASSLRGLRGRWNEQFF. The CDR3 coding sequence is TGTGCCAGCAGTTTGAGGGGCCTCAGGGGGCGCTGGAATGAGCAGTTCTTC.

V is TRBV7-9 and J is TRBJ1-4; 7 nucleotides align to TRBD1. The CDR3 has 13 residues. With 5 bases clipped from V and 7 bases from J, the junction kept 4 bases outside the gene matches. Germline loops: CDR1 SEHNR, CDR2 FQNEAQ (reference sequence). The CDR3 here is CASSVDRAEKLFF. DNA for the CDR3: TGTGCCAGCAGCGTTGACAGGGCTGAAAAACTGTTTTTT.

This clone was recorded only once. The chain links TRBV5-4 to TRBJ1-1; D remains unclear. The germline V gene encodes CDR1 SGHNT and CDR2 YYREEE (reference sequence). CDR3 length: 15 amino acids. Trimming took off 2 bases at V and 0 bases at J, with 11 bases between the two ends. The CDR3 spells CASSFLADMNTEAFF. DNA for the CDR3: TGTGCCAGCAGCTTTTTGGCAGACATGAACACTGAAGCTTTCTTT.

The chain employs TRBV7-3 and TRBJ1-6, with D possibly TRBD1 on 5 matching bases. Between the trimmed V and J ends, which lost 3 bases and 10 bases, there was a span of 10 bases. Germline lookup yields CDR1 SGHTA and CDR2 FQGTGA. The CDR3 has 13 residues. The CDR3 region is CASSFDSGSPLHF. The CDR3 region has the DNA TGTGCCAGCAGCTTTGACAGCGGGTCACCCCTCCACTTT.

This chain links TRBV28 with TRBJ1-1; TRBD1 matches at 7 bases. J was trimmed by 4 bases and V by 5 bases; bases with no gene match: 4. CDR1 is MDHEN and CDR2 is SYDVKM in the germline V gene. The CDR3 spans 13 residues. CDR3 sequence: CASSTGASTEAFF. CDR3 bases: TGTGCCAGCAGTACAGGGGCAAGCACTGAAGCTTTCTTT.

This chain uses TRBV11-3 with TRBJ2-1; 11 bases map to TRBD2. Germline V gene sequence: CDR1 SGHNT, CDR2 YENEEA. There are 15 residues in the CDR3. V lost 5 bases, J lost 7 bases, and 7 bases stayed unmatched. The CDR3 DNA follows: TGTGCCAGCAGCCTGGGACTAGCGGCAGGGAATGAGCAGTTCTTC. Amino acids: CASSLGLAAGNEQFF.

The rearrangement joins TRBV10-1 to TRBJ2-5; D gene uncertain. Looked up from germline, CDR1 is WNHNN and CDR2 is SYGVQD (reference sequence). With 10 bases removed from V and 3 bases from J, the gap between germline ends came to 15 bases. The CDR3 length is 13 residues. This chain's CDR3 is CATLGVTEETQYF. DNA of the CDR3: TGCGCCACCCTCGGAGTAACCGAAGAGACCCAGTACTTC.

This chain connects TRBV7-9 to TRBJ2-1; tentative D call: TRBD2 (5 bases). Germline V CDR1 and CDR2: SEHNR, FQNEAQ (reference sequence). The CDR3 spans 12 residues. V was pared by 5 bases and J by 7 bases, with 9 bases between. The CDR3 loop reads CASSPSGNEQFF. Written as DNA, the CDR3 is TGTGCCAGCAGCCCCTCGGGAAATGAGCAGTTCTTC.

CDR3 coding DNA: TGTGCCATCAGTGGGAACAGGGGGCTCCTCTCTGGAAACACCATATATTTT. This encodes CAISGNRGLLSGNTIYF. The V and J genes are TRBV10-3 and TRBJ1-3; TRBD1 matches 9 bases. V trimming: 4 bases; J trimming: 0 bases; junction bases outside the gene matches: 7. This CDR3 spans 17 amino acids. CDR1 and CDR2 (germline): ENHRY, SYGVKD.

The CDR3 DNA sequence: TGTGCCATCAGTGAGTCCCAGGGGATCTATAATTCACCCCTCCACTTT. The encoded protein is CAISESQGIYNSPLHF. V usage is TRBV10-3 and J usage is TRBJ1-6, with D perhaps TRBD1 (6 bases). The CDR3 is 16 residues long. The germline V gene has CDR1 ENHRY and CDR2 SYGVKD. Trimming cost V 0 bases and J 3 bases, with 9 bases left between them.

This clone was seen only once. The chain uses TRBV28 and TRBJ2-3; TRBD1 aligns across 11 bases. Trimming cost V 6 bases and J 4 bases; bases outside gene matches: 3. From germline, CDR1 is MDHEN and CDR2 SYDVKM. CDR3 length: 14 amino acids. CDR3 coding DNA: TGTGCCAGCAGAGGACAGGGGGCAGCAGATACGCAGTATTTT. Translated: CASRGQGAADTQYF.

This clone was seen a handful of times. V and J are TRBV2 and TRBJ1-1, with 8 bases identical to TRBD1. Germline values: CDR1 SNHLY, CDR2 FYNNEI. The ends lost 6 bases at V and 0 bases at J; junction bases unmatched: 3. The CDR3 contains 14 residues. This CDR3 reads CASRWDRLNTEAFF. For the CDR3, the DNA is TGTGCCAGCAGGTGGGACAGGTTGAACACTGAAGCTTTCTTT.

The genes are TRBV10-3 and TRBJ1-4; 10 bases match TRBD1. Germline trimming cut 10 bases from V and 5 bases from J; bases unmatched to any gene: 7. There are 14 residues in the CDR3. Germline-derived CDR1 and CDR2 are ENHRY and SYGVKD. In DNA form, the CDR3 reads TGTGCCACCAACCCGGGACAGGGGAATGAAAAACTGTTTTTT. It is translated as CATNPGQGNEKLFF.